What follows describes a single T cell receptor beta chain. Antigen specificity is unknown. The protocol was immunoSEQ multiplex PCR, while the TCRdb copy is restricted to in-frame clones and leaves out a portion. This repertoire shows 75,000 to 85,000 clones, 85% to 95% found once; its top ten account for roughly 0.35%. The data originate from a study of Tregs in tolerant kidney transplant recipients. On the study more broadly: Mixed chimerism was transient after nonmyeloablative marrow transplants from related graft donors.

The germline CDR1 and CDR2 sequences are SGHTA and FQGNSA. Trimming removed 5 bases from V and 3 bases from J; junction bases left unmatched: 4. CDR3 length equals 14 residues. General study points: Antigen-driven expansion was suggested because donor-specific Tregs expanded more than all Tregs in tolerant patients.

Unstimulated Tregs (CD4+CD25+CD127-) and CD4+CD25- non-Tregs were sorted from PBMCs. An overnight rest at 37°C with roughly 200 IU/ml IL-2 preceded regulatory T cell sorting from thawed PBMCs. The sequence was collected from a human donor who received a combined kidney and bone marrow transplant. The chain has TRBV7-2 and TRBJ2-5; 9 bases are a match to TRBD1. The sample was Tregs from blood, taken before the transplant. The CDR3 DNA is TGTGCCAGCAGCCCGGACAGGGGAGAAGAGACCCAGTACTTC. Its protein is CASSPDRGEETQYF.